The 9 T cell receptor beta chains below come from one sample, sequenced in a study of spatial heterogeneity in lung cancer. Time point defined: sample taken at primary tumor resection. In each case, whole RNA from tumor, nontumor lung or frozen PBMC was sequenced unsorted. Each CDR3 protein gets one entry after TCRdb re-called the 5' RACE reads with MiXCR. The top ten clones hold 25% of a sample with 40,000 or so distinct CDR3 sequences, 4% to 6% of them seen once. Specimen: PBMCs, collected at surgery. The source is a female donor with early-stage non-small cell lung cancer.

This rearrangement joins TRBV29-1 to TRBJ2-3; either TRBD1 or TRBD2 may supply D (5 bases each). This CDR3 spans 14 amino acids. V dropped 2 bases and J dropped 7 bases, with 16 bases sitting between them. The germline V gene encodes CDR1 SQVTM and CDR2 ANQGSEA. CDR3 bases: TGCAGCGTTGAAAGGGGCAGTGGAGGTAATACGCAGTATTTT. Residues: CSVERGSGGNTQYF.

This clonotype was recorded a few times. The chain is built from TRBV6-2 or TRBV6-3 and TRBJ1-1; 7 bases align to TRBD1. Germline V gives CDR1 MNHEY, CDR2 SVGEGT. This CDR3 region has 16 residues. V dropped 6 bases and J dropped 4; count of bases not matched to a gene: 14. The CDR3 bases are TGTGCCAGCAGGCCAACCCGTCAGGGGGACGTCACTGAAGCTTTCTTT. It encodes CASRPTRQGDVTEAFF.

This clonotype has ten or more counts. This chain links TRBV29-1 with TRBJ2-1; D call uncertain. Germline CDR1 reads SQVTM; CDR2 reads ANQGSEA. The CDR3 is made up of 13 amino acids. V dropped 6 bases and J dropped 6 bases, with 15 bases sitting between them. CDR3 loop: CSVAWPQSNEQFF. The DNA of the CDR3 is TGCAGCGTGGCTTGGCCTCAGAGCAATGAGCAGTTCTTC.

This clonotype has a count of ten or more. V usage is TRBV7-2 and J usage is TRBJ2-7, with 13 nucleotides matching TRBD2. CDR3 length: 18 residues. Germline loops: CDR1 SGHTA, CDR2 FQGNSA. After removal of 3 bases from V and 3 bases from J, the junction contained 11 bases not matched to a gene. Written as DNA, the CDR3 is TGTGCCAGCAGCTTTCTTGCCGGGACTAGCGGGGCAGTCTACGAGCAGTACTTC. Its protein product is CASSFLAGTSGAVYEQYF.

Many counts were recorded for this clonotype. V is TRBV7-6 and J is TRBJ2-5; D not certain. The V and J ends lost 3 bases and 5 bases respectively, with 10 bases between them. The V gene's germline CDR1 is SGHVS and CDR2 FNYEAQ. The CDR3 sequence is 13 residues long. CDR3 sequence reads: CASSLSRLETQYF. The DNA of the CDR3 is TGTGCCAGCAGCTTGAGTAGGTTGGAGACCCAGTACTTC. The full variable domain, in which reference TRBV7-6 and TRBJ2-5 provide the parts outside the CDR3, is GAGVSQSPRYKVTKRGQDVALRCDPISGHVSLYWYRQALGQGPEFLTYFNYEAQQDKSGLPNDRFSAERPEGSISTLTIQRTEQRDSAMYRCASSLSRLETQYFGPGTRLLVL.

This clonotype is categorized as medium-sized. In DNA form, the CDR3 reads TGTGCCAGCAGTTTTGTCGAGACAGGGTTGGCCGGGGAGCTGTTTTTT. Protein: CASSFVETGLAGELFF. V gene TRBV28 combines with J gene TRBJ2-2, with TRBD1 matching over 7 bases. Germline assignment: CDR1 MDHEN and CDR2 SYDVKM. The V segment lost 3 bases and the J segment 6 bases; nucleotides outside the gene matches: 10. The CDR3 has 16 amino acids. Complete variable domain (other parts from reference TRBV28 and TRBJ2-2): DVKVTQSSRYLVKRTGEKVFLECVQDMDHENMFWYRQDPGLGLRLIYFSYDVKMKEKGDIPEGYSVSREKKERFSLILESASTNQTSMYLCASSFVETGLAGELFFGEGSRLTVL.

This clonotype was found many times. The chain recombines TRBV9 with TRBJ1-2; D is ambiguous. V shed 0 bases and J shed 2 bases, with 11 bases lying between them. Germline-derived CDR1 and CDR2 are SGDLS and YYNGEE. This CDR3 is 15 amino acids long. DNA for the CDR3: TGTGCCAGCAGCGTAGAAGGGAAACAGAACTATGGCTACACCTTC. Translated, it gives CASSVEGKQNYGYTF.

This clonotype was seen a handful of times. V and J are TRBV6-2 or TRBV6-3 and TRBJ2-3; no clear D gene. Trimming took off 0 bases at V and 0 bases at J, with 4 bases between the two ends. This CDR3 has 14 residues. Germline CDR1 and CDR2: MNHEY and SVGEGT. The CDR3 DNA reads as TGTGCCAGCAGTTACTCCGGGAGCACAGATACGCAGTATTTT. Its translation is CASSYSGSTDTQYF.

This clonotype was seen repeatedly, ten times or more. V usage is TRBV5-1 and J usage is TRBJ2-7; TRBD1 matches 11 bases. Germline V gene data show CDR1 as SGHRS and CDR2 as YFSETQ. CDR3 length equals 15 residues. The J segment lost 1 base and the V segment lost 4 bases, leaving 4 bases of the junction unmatched. The CDR3 region has the DNA TGCGCCAGCAGCCACGGACAGGGGGCGTCCTACGAGCAGTACTTC. Protein sequence: CASSHGQGASYEQYF.